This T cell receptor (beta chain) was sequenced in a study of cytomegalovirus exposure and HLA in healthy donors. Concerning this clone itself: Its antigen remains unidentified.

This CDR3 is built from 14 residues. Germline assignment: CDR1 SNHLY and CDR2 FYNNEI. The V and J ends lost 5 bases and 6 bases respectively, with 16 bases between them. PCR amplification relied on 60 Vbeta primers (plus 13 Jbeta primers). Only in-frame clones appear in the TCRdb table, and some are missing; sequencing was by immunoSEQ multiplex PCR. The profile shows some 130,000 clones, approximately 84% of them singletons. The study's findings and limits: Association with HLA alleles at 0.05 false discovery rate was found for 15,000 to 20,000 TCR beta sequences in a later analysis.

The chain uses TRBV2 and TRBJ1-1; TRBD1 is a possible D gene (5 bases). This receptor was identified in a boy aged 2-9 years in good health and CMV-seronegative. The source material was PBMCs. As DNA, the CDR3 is TGTGCCAGCAGTTACGACAGCATGAGAGCTGAAGCTTTCTTT. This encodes CASSYDSMRAEAFF.